A single sample gave rise to the 10 T cell receptor beta chains below, sequenced in a study of cytomegalovirus exposure and HLA in healthy donors. Amplification used 60 Vbeta primers and 13 Jbeta primers. Sequencing was performed with immunoSEQ multiplex PCR; in TCRdb, only in-frame clones are kept and a portion is missing. The data hold about 140,000 clones, with around 80% observed a single time. The sample consisted of PBMCs. The receptors derive from a man between 40 and 49 years old in good health and CMV-seronegative.

The chain uses TRBV6-5 and TRBJ1-6, with D hard to call. V was clipped by 0 bases and J by 14 bases, with 11 bases between them. The CDR3 loop spans 13 amino acids. Germline CDR1 reads MNHEY; CDR2 reads SVGAGI. In DNA form, the CDR3 reads TGTGCCAGCAGTTACTCCGGGGTTCAGGCCCTCCACTTT. It specifies CASSYSGVQALHF.

The chain recombines TRBV21-1 with TRBJ1-1; the table's TRBD1 call for D was not verified on the DNA. TRBV21-1 is a recognized pseudogene. The CDR3 runs to 18 residues. CDR3: CASSKFVQGRWPRTEAFF. DNA of the CDR3: TGTGCCAGCAGCAAATTCGTTCAGGGAAGGTGGCCCAGAACTGAAGCTTTCTTT.

The rearrangement links TRBV5-8 to TRBJ1-6; D is unresolved. This CDR3 has 16 residues. Trimming took off 2 bases at V and 11 bases at J, with 20 bases between the two ends. The V gene's germline CDR1 is SGHTS and CDR2 YDEGEE. The CDR3 loop reads CASSFWRSNSRAPLHF. CDR3 nucleotide sequence: TGTGCCAGCAGCTTTTGGAGGTCTAACTCGCGGGCACCCCTCCACTTT.

The J gene is TRBJ2-7, the V gene TRBV5-1; 9 bases align to TRBD1. This CDR3 has 15 amino acids. Germline loops: CDR1 SGHRS, CDR2 YFSETQ. V shed 6 bases and J 3 bases; nucleotides not matched to a gene: 10. The CDR3 nucleotides are TGCGCCAGCAAAGGGTTGGGACAGGGTTACTACGAGCAGTACTTC. This sequence encodes CASKGLGQGYYEQYF.

Only a few counts were recorded for this clone. This chain links TRBV6-5 with TRBJ1-1; possibly TRBD1 for D (5 bases). Trimming pared 2 bases from V and 11 bases from J, leaving 9 bases between. This CDR3 spans 11 amino acids. Germline V gene lookup returns CDR1 MNHEY and CDR2 SVGAGI. CDR3 region: CASSYQGWAFF. The CDR3 region has the DNA TGTGCCAGCAGTTACCAGGGATGGGCTTTCTTT.

This clone was counted a few times. This chain uses TRBV12-5 with TRBJ1-2; no clear D. Trimming left V 4 bases short and J 9 bases short, with 9 bases between. The length of the CDR3 is 11 residues. Germline CDR1 and CDR2: LGHNT and FRNRAP. The CDR3 DNA reads as TGTGCTAGTGGTTCGGGGTGTAGCTACACCTTC. This gives the protein CASGSGCSYTF.

J is TRBJ2-7 and V is TRBV7-2; perhaps TRBD1 as D (6 bases). The germline V gene has CDR1 SGHTA and CDR2 FQGNSA. V lost 5 bases and J lost 6, with 23 bases in between. CDR3 length: 16 amino acids. The CDR3 is CASSLQTGSQGREQYF. The DNA for the CDR3 is TGTGCCAGCAGCCTACAAACAGGGTCCCAGGGGCGCGAGCAGTACTTC.

This clone was observed a few times. The chain combines TRBV5-1 with TRBJ2-3; 9 nucleotides line up with TRBD2. Germline V CDR1 and CDR2: SGHRS, YFSETQ. The CDR3 is 18 residues long. V lost 3 bases, J lost 0 bases, and 11 bases stayed unmatched. CDR3 coding DNA: TGCGCCAGCAGCTCAACAGCCGGGACTAGCAGTAGCACAGATACGCAGTATTTT. It translates to CASSSTAGTSSSTDTQYF.

The J gene is TRBJ1-5, the V gene TRBV7-2; 7 nucleotides line up with TRBD1. Per the germline V gene, CDR1 is SGHTA and CDR2 is FQGNSA. This CDR3 contains 15 residues. V shed 5 bases and J 3 bases; nucleotides not matched to a gene: 7. Here the CDR3 DNA reads TGTGCCAGCAGCCGAGGTGACAGGGTCAATCAGCCCCAGCATTTT. Amino acid sequence: CASSRGDRVNQPQHF.

This chain connects TRBV28 to TRBJ2-3, with TRBD1 identical over 11 bases. This CDR3 region has 18 residues. J gave up 5 bases and V 6 bases, and 16 bases lay outside the gene matches. CDR1 and CDR2 from the germline V gene are MDHEN and SYDVKM. This CDR3 reads CASRGTGGMSWVQDTQYF. CDR3 coding DNA: TGTGCCAGCAGGGGGACAGGGGGAATGAGTTGGGTCCAAGATACGCAGTATTTT.